This T cell receptor beta chain was obtained from a study of beta chain features in type 1 diabetes. Study-wide context: Examined across all samples were around 110 million sorted cells.

Study conclusions and caveats: TCRB CDR3s were moderately but significantly shorter in Type 1 diabetes patients in all four CD4+ subsets. The naive, central memory and Treg TCRB repertoires looked more alike in patients than they did in healthy donors. Reduced insertions and increased deletions marked VDJ junctions in type 1 diabetes patients. Sequencing from cDNA could over-represent high-TCR-expressing cells.

About this clone: The antigen is unknown.

Looked up from germline, CDR1 is SGDLS and CDR2 is YYNGEE. The V end lost 10 bases, the J end lost 8 bases, and 10 bases lay between the germline ends. The CDR3 sequence is 10 residues long. Reverse transcribing all isolated RNA meant expressed TCRB transcripts were sequenced. TCRdb's copy holds only in-frame clones and misses some; the assay was immunoSEQ multiplex PCR. Of 600,000 or so clones listed, more than 13% are singletons. The rearrangement links TRBV9 to TRBJ2-1; D gene unclear. The sequencing input was naive CD4+ T cells from blood. The TCR originated in a man younger than 35 with type 1 diabetes. The DNA of the CDR3 is TGTGCCCCTCCTGGCGATGAGCAGTTCTTC. Translation: CAPPGDEQFF.